The T cell receptor beta chain under discussion was sequenced for a study of immune characterization of retroperitoneal liposarcoma. From the PCR reads, TCRdb called clonotypes with MiXCR, one entry per CDR3 protein. The repertoire has under 2,500 distinct CDR3 sequences, roughly 53% of them found once; the top ten carry more than 45%. CDR3 length: 15 residues. The trim removed 2 bases at V and 9 bases at J, leaving 7 bases unmatched. Per the germline V gene, CDR1 is MNHNS and CDR2 is SASEGT. This clonotype was sampled from a female donor with retroperitoneal liposarcoma. The sample taken for sequencing was tumor tissue. This chain links TRBV6-1 with TRBJ2-1; TRBD2 agrees at 10 bases. CDR3 region: CASSELAGEGSEQFF. The CDR3 DNA is TGTGCCAGCAGTGAACTAGCGGGAGAAGGGAGTGAGCAGTTCTTC.